Listed below are T cell receptor beta chains from one sample, sequenced in a study of cytomegalovirus exposure and HLA in healthy donors. Libraries were prepared by immunoSEQ multiplex PCR; TCRdb keeps only in-frame clonotypes and omits some of them. Of 150,000 to 200,000 clones listed, 79% are singletons. Sample: PBMCs. The receptors stem from a woman in her twenties or thirties in good health and CMV-seropositive. Both conserved end residues are part of each CDR3. A D gene is named only where the DNA matches it firmly. A row's size may be missing; if present it is once, few, many or a size class.

D gene: NA; J gene: TRBJ2-1; V gene: TRBV29-1; clone size: few; CDR3 DNA: TGCAGCGTTGAGGGGAGTTACTACAATGAGCAGTTCTTC; CDR3 protein: CSVEGSYYNEQFF
D gene: NA; J gene: TRBJ2-5; V gene: TRBV7-2; clone size: once; CDR3 DNA: TGTGCCAGCAGCTTAGCGCGGGGTCAAGAGACCCAGTACTTC; CDR3 protein: CASSLARGQETQYF
D gene: NA; J gene: TRBJ1-4; V gene: TRBV10-3; clone size: NA; CDR3 DNA: TGTGCCATCAGTGATACAGGGAATGGGGGAGCTAATGAAAAACTGTTTTTT; CDR3 protein: CAISDTGNGGANEKLFF
D gene: NA; J gene: TRBJ2-2; V gene: TRBV6-5; clone size: few; CDR3 DNA: TGTGCCAGCAGCCGGGAGCGCGCCACCGGGGAGCTGTTTTTT; CDR3 protein: CASSRERATGELFF
D gene: NA; J gene: TRBJ1-2; V gene: TRBV6-5; clone size: NA; CDR3 DNA: TGTGCCAGCAGTTACGCCGACAGCTTTTATGGCTACACCTTC; CDR3 protein: CASSYADSFYGYTF
D gene: NA; J gene: TRBJ2-7; V gene: TRBV2; clone size: NA; CDR3 DNA: TGTGCCAGCAGTGAACAGGGCGTGATAGAACTCGAGCAGTACTTC; CDR3 protein: CASSEQGVIELEQYF
D gene: NA; J gene: TRBJ1-3; V gene: TRBV30; clone size: NA; CDR3 DNA: TGTGCCTGGAGTGGAGGACTCTTCTCTGGAAACACCATATATTTT; CDR3 protein: CAWSGGLFSGNTIYF
D gene: NA; J gene: TRBJ1-6; V gene: TRBV5-6; clone size: NA; CDR3 DNA: TGTGCCAGCAGCTCCGAGGACTTTTGGGCCAATAATTCACCCCTCCACTTT; CDR3 protein: CASSSEDFWANNSPLHF
D gene: NA; J gene: TRBJ1-5; V gene: TRBV6-6; clone size: NA; CDR3 DNA: TGTGCCAGCAGTAACCGGGGAGTGACCAATCAGCCCCAGCATTTT; CDR3 protein: CASSNRGVTNQPQHF
D gene: TRBD2; J gene: TRBJ2-1; V gene: TRBV6-5; clone size: NA; CDR3 DNA: TGTGCCAGCAGAGGGGAGGGTGAGCAGTTCTTC; CDR3 protein: CASRGEGEQFF
D gene: NA; J gene: TRBJ2-3; V gene: TRBV4-3; clone size: NA; CDR3 DNA: TGCGCCAGCAGCCAAGGGACAGCGGGCACAGATACGCAGTATTTT; CDR3 protein: CASSQGTAGTDTQYF
D gene: NA; J gene: TRBJ2-1; V gene: TRBV4-3; clone size: NA; CDR3 DNA: TGCGCCAGCAGCCAAGATGCAGATCTGGAGAATGAGCAGTTCTTC; CDR3 protein: CASSQDADLENEQFF
D gene: NA; J gene: TRBJ1-1; V gene: TRBV7-2; clone size: NA; CDR3 DNA: TGTGCCAGCAGCTTATTTGGGCAGGGCACTGAAGCTTTCTTT; CDR3 protein: CASSLFGQGTEAFF
D gene: NA; J gene: TRBJ2-7; V gene: TRBV6-5; clone size: NA; CDR3 DNA: TGTGCCAGCAGTTACTCTCAGGGCTACGAGCAGTACTTC; CDR3 protein: CASSYSQGYEQYF
D gene: TRBD2; J gene: TRBJ2-2; V gene: TRBV2; clone size: NA; CDR3 DNA: TGTGCCAGCAGCCAAGCCCGGACTAGCGGGGTTATTAACACCGGGGAGCTGTTTTTT; CDR3 protein: CASSQARTSGVINTGELFF
D gene: NA; J gene: TRBJ2-3; V gene: TRBV6-5; clone size: NA; CDR3 DNA: TGTGCCAGCAGGACCGGACAGCTAAGCACAGATACGCAGTATTTT; CDR3 protein: CASRTGQLSTDTQYF
D gene: NA; J gene: TRBJ2-4; V gene: TRBV9; clone size: NA; CDR3 DNA: TGTGCCAGCAGCGTAGGAGGGGGGGTCTTTACAAACATTCAGTACTTC; CDR3 protein: CASSVGGGVFTNIQYF
D gene: NA; J gene: TRBJ2-1; V gene: TRBV11-3; clone size: few; CDR3 DNA: TGTGCCAGCAGCCCGCGGTTGAGGGTAGACTACAATGAGCAGTTCTTC; CDR3 protein: CASSPRLRVDYNEQFF
D gene: NA; J gene: TRBJ1-1; V gene: TRBV5-5; clone size: NA; CDR3 DNA: TGTGCCAGCAGCCCGGGAGGGGGTAGGGCTTTCTTT; CDR3 protein: CASSPGGGRAFF
D gene: TRBD1; J gene: TRBJ1-6; V gene: TRBV9; clone size: NA; CDR3 DNA: TGTGCCAGCAGCGTAGGGCCGAGACAGGGGGATTCACCCCTCCACTTT; CDR3 protein: CASSVGPRQGDSPLHF
D gene: NA; J gene: TRBJ2-1; V gene: TRBV6-5; clone size: NA; CDR3 DNA: TGTGCCAGTTCCCTTTTCGAGGCATCCTACAATGAGCAGTTCTTC; CDR3 protein: CASSLFEASYNEQFF
D gene: NA; J gene: TRBJ1-1; V gene: TRBV7-2; clone size: NA; CDR3 DNA: TGTGCCAGCAGCCTAAACGGTGGGAACACTGAAGCTTTCTTT; CDR3 protein: CASSLNGGNTEAFF
D gene: TRBD2; J gene: TRBJ2-3; V gene: TRBV27; clone size: NA; CDR3 DNA: TGTGCCAGCAGTGGACAAGCGGGAGGGCGGGGAGATACGCAGTATTTT; CDR3 protein: CASSGQAGGRGDTQYF
D gene: NA; J gene: TRBJ1-1; V gene: TRBV5-5; clone size: few; CDR3 DNA: TGTGCCAGCAGCTTGGAGGCAGGGGCGGGGGGCCGTGAAGCTTTCTTT; CDR3 protein: CASSLEAGAGGREAFF
D gene: NA; J gene: TRBJ1-2; V gene: TRBV7-2; clone size: NA; CDR3 DNA: TGTGCCAGCAGCCCTGACTGGAACTATGGCTACACCTTC; CDR3 protein: CASSPDWNYGYTF
D gene: NA; J gene: TRBJ1-2; V gene: TRBV14; clone size: few; CDR3 DNA: TGTGCCAGCAGCCAAGATCTAGGCCCCTCCCTCAGCTATGGCTACACCTTC; CDR3 protein: CASSQDLGPSLSYGYTF
D gene: TRBD1; J gene: TRBJ2-7; V gene: TRBV27; clone size: NA; CDR3 DNA: TGTGCCAGCAGCCGACAGGGACAGGGGGCCTCTCCTAACTACGAGCAGTACTTC; CDR3 protein: CASSRQGQGASPNYEQYF
D gene: NA; J gene: TRBJ1-4; V gene: TRBV11-2; clone size: NA; CDR3 DNA: TGTGCCAGCAGCTTAGGCAAGGGACACGGTAATGAAAAACTGTTTTTT; CDR3 protein: CASSLGKGHGNEKLFF
D gene: NA; J gene: TRBJ2-3; V gene: TRBV6-1; clone size: NA; CDR3 DNA: TGTGCCAGCAGTGAAGGGGCCGGAATGGGAGCAGATACGCAGTATTTT; CDR3 protein: CASSEGAGMGADTQYF
D gene: NA; J gene: TRBJ2-1; V gene: TRBV5-1; clone size: NA; CDR3 DNA: TGCGCCACCCATAATCAGGCGTCCGAGCAGTTCTTC; CDR3 protein: CATHNQASEQFF
D gene: NA; J gene: TRBJ2-7; V gene: TRBV7-6; clone size: NA; CDR3 DNA: TGTGCCAGCAGCCACCGGAGCGACGAGCAGTACTTC; CDR3 protein: CASSHRSDEQYF
D gene: TRBD2; J gene: TRBJ2-3; V gene: TRBV5-1; clone size: few; CDR3 DNA: TGCGCCAGCAGCTTCCTAGCGGGAGGGCCTGGTACAGATACGCAGTATTTT; CDR3 protein: CASSFLAGGPGTDTQYF
D gene: NA; J gene: TRBJ1-6; V gene: TRBV16; clone size: NA; CDR3 DNA: TGTGCCAGCAGCCAATCGGAGGGGAGGCTTGGGTCACCCCTCCACTTT; CDR3 protein: CASSQSEGRLGSPLHF